These T cell receptor beta chains were read from a single sample in a study of OX40 agonist ivuxolimab in advanced cancers. The protocol was immunoSEQ multiplex PCR, while the TCRdb copy is restricted to in-frame clones and leaves out a portion. The sample records 45,000 to 50,000 clones, around 85% being singletons. The input for sequencing was CD4+ or CD8+ T cells sorted from blood, taken in a trial of the OX40 agonist ivuxolimab. These receptors were taken from an adult with an advanced solid tumor such as melanoma, head and neck, liver or kidney cancer. The CDR3 runs from the conserved cysteine through the conserved F or W. A D gene is named only where the DNA matches it firmly. The size of a clone is reported for some rows only, either as once, few or many, or as a class for expanded clones.

D	V	J	size	CDR3	DNA
TRBD1	TRBV7-2	TRBJ1-5	NA	CASSLSQGDQPQHF	TGTGCCAGCAGCTTGAGCCAGGGGGATCAGCCCCAGCATTTT
NA	TRBV28	TRBJ1-2	once	CASSFKGLGFGGYTF	TGTGCCAGCAGTTTTAAGGGGCTCGGGTTTGGTGGCTACACCTTC
TRBD1	TRBV9	TRBJ1-6	NA	CASSPSQGVSPLHF	TGTGCCAGCAGCCCCTCACAGGGGGTCTCACCCCTCCACTTT
NA	TRBV9	TRBJ1-6	few	CASSVDYNSPLHF	TGTGCCAGCAGCGTAGATTATAATTCACCCCTCCACTTT
TRBD1	TRBV18	TRBJ1-1	NA	CASSPLSPGQGEAFF	TGTGCCAGCTCACCATTATCTCCGGGACAGGGAGAAGCTTTCTTT
NA	TRBV11-2	TRBJ1-1	NA	CASSSQPIGSTEAFF	TGTGCCAGCAGCTCACAGCCGATCGGTAGCACTGAAGCTTTCTTT
NA	TRBV6-6	TRBJ1-1	NA	CASSYGGATEAFF	TGTGCCAGCAGTTACGGGGGAGCCACTGAAGCTTTCTTT
NA	TRBV18	TRBJ2-5	NA	CASSPGTGETQYF	TGTGCCAGCTCACCAGGGACTGGAGAGACCCAGTACTTC
NA	TRBV7-9	TRBJ2-3	NA	CASSPVADTQYF	TGTGCCAGCAGCCCGGTGGCAGATACGCAGTATTTT
NA	TRBV7-8	TRBJ2-7	NA	CASSSSRFQIYEQYF	TGTGCCAGCAGCTCCTCTAGGTTCCAGATATACGAGCAGTACTTC
NA	TRBV19	TRBJ2-6	few	CANPNVWTEVSHSSGANVLTF	TGTGCCAACCCCAACGTTTGGACTGAGGTCTCGCACTCCTCTGGGGCCAACGTCCTGACTTTC
NA	TRBV7-8	TRBJ2-7	NA	CASSLYRDEQYF	TGTGCCAGCAGCTTGTACAGGGACGAGCAGTACTTC
NA	TRBV7-8	TRBJ2-1	NA	CASSRGPTYNEQFF	TGTGCCAGCAGCCGGGGACCTACCTACAATGAGCAGTTCTTC
NA	TRBV28	TRBJ1-2	NA	CASLSLKGGNFNYGYTF	TGTGCCAGCCTAAGTTTAAAGGGGGGTAACTTTAACTATGGCTACACCTTC
NA	TRBV27	TRBJ2-7	NA	CASRTNRAYEQYF	TGTGCCAGCAGAACTAATAGAGCCTACGAGCAGTACTTC
NA	TRBV2	TRBJ2-3	once	CASSKDGWAQYF	TGTGCCAGCAGTAAGGACGGATGGGCGCAGTATTTT
TRBD1	TRBV18	TRBJ1-2	NA	CASSLGQGDGYTF	TGTGCCAGCTCACTGGGACAGGGGGATGGCTACACCTTC
NA	TRBV10-3	TRBJ1-6	NA	CAISPGLNNSPLHF	TGTGCCATCAGCCCGGGCCTAAACAATTCACCCCTCCACTTT
NA	TRBV28	TRBJ1-3	NA	CASSRDGGSGNTIYF	TGTGCCAGCAGCCGGGACGGCGGCTCTGGAAACACCATATATTTT
NA	TRBV28	TRBJ2-5	NA	CASSRTVQETQYF	TGTGCCAGCAGCCGGACAGTCCAAGAGACCCAGTACTTC
NA	TRBV4-1	TRBJ2-7	NA	CASSQRDYEQYF	TGCGCCAGCAGCCAAAGGGACTACGAGCAGTACTTC
NA	TRBV29-1	TRBJ2-1	NA	CSVARGSDSYNEQFF	TGCAGCGTTGCTCGGGGATCCGACTCCTACAATGAGCAGTTCTTC
NA	TRBV6-5	TRBJ2-2	NA	CASSRRVPGELFF	TGTGCCAGCAGCCGACGGGTTCCCGGGGAGCTGTTTTTT
NA	TRBV11-1	TRBJ2-7	NA	CASSLGVSYEQYF	TGTGCCAGCAGCTTGGGAGTCTCCTACGAGCAGTACTTC